Below, 27 T cell receptor beta chains from the same sample are listed, as sequenced in a study of OX40 agonist ivuxolimab in advanced cancers. Repertoires were generated with immunoSEQ multiplex PCR, while TCRdb's copy carries only in-frame clones and drops some. The sample includes tens of thousands of clones, 75% to 90% of them seen just once. Sequenced material: CD4+ or CD8+ T cells sorted from blood, taken in a trial of the OX40 agonist ivuxolimab. These receptors originate from an adult with an advanced solid tumor such as melanoma, head and neck, liver or kidney cancer.

The rearrangement joins TRBV11-2 to TRBJ1-2, with 7 positions matching TRBD1. The CDR3 covers 13 residues. The germline V gene has CDR1 SGHAT and CDR2 FQNNGV. Trimming cost V 10 bases and J 6 bases; bases outside gene matches: 11. In DNA form, the CDR3 reads TGTGCCACCTCCAGTCCAGGGGGGGATGGCTACACCTTC. Translation: CATSSPGGDGYTF.

This chain uses TRBV4-1 with TRBJ1-2; the D gene is possibly TRBD1 (6 bases). The ends were cut back, 4 bases at V and 2 bases at J, with 17 bases in the middle. The CDR3 runs to 16 residues. CDR1 is MGHRA, CDR2 YSYEKL, per germline. The CDR3: CASSPPRTEINYGYTF. In nucleotides, the CDR3 is TGCGCCAGCAGCCCTCCCCGGACAGAAATCAACTATGGCTACACCTTC.

The chain is built from TRBV6-5 and TRBJ1-1, with unresolved D. Germline V CDR1 and CDR2: MNHEY, SVGAGI. Trimming cost V 8 bases and J 8 bases, with 9 bases left between them. The length of the CDR3 is 10 residues. The CDR3 loop is CASGLLEAFF. CDR3 sequence (DNA): TGTGCCAGCGGCCTCCTGGAAGCTTTCTTT.

This chain uses TRBV28 with TRBJ2-5, with TRBD1 as a possible D gene (6 bases). Germline CDR1 and CDR2: MDHEN and SYDVKM. This CDR3 region has 15 residues. The V and J ends lost 4 bases and 1 base respectively, with 13 bases between them. This CDR3 reads CASSSRGTPQETQYF. DNA for the CDR3: TGTGCCAGCAGTTCCAGGGGAACCCCCCAAGAGACCCAGTACTTC.

CDR3 sequence: CAISESGWEQFF. Written as DNA, the CDR3 is TGTGCCATCAGTGAGTCGGGGTGGGAGCAGTTCTTC. The chain recombines TRBV10-3 with TRBJ2-1; no clear D. This CDR3 has 12 amino acids. Trimming took off 0 bases at V and 10 bases at J, with 7 bases between the two ends. Germline values: CDR1 ENHRY, CDR2 SYGVKD.

This clone was seen just once. This sequence joins TRBV2 and TRBJ1-4, with 9 positions matching TRBD1. CDR3 size: 14 residues. The junction had 3 bases not matched to a gene; V was cut back by 5 bases and J by 5 bases. The germline CDR1 and CDR2 sequences are SNHLY and FYNNEI. CDR3 sequence: CASSTGTGNEKLFF. In nucleotides, the CDR3 is TGTGCCAGCAGTACCGGGACAGGGAATGAAAAACTGTTTTTT.

The V call is TRBV14, the J call TRBJ1-1; D ambiguous. The germline V gene encodes CDR1 SGHDN and CDR2 FVKESK. There are 15 residues in the CDR3. V lost 0 bases, J lost 1 base, and 9 bases lay in between. CDR3 nucleotide sequence: TGTGCCAGCAGCCAAGATTATGGGAGGAACACTGAAGCTTTCTTT. Amino acids: CASSQDYGRNTEAFF.

This clone was counted a few times. The junction differs from germline at one of its ends, possibly a read error. The chain has TRBV28 and TRBJ2-7; 9 nucleotides match TRBD2. Germline V lookup: CDR1 MDHEN, CDR2 SYDVKM. The CDR3 totals 15 residues. The CDR3 DNA is TGTGCCAGCAGTTTGGCCTCTTATCTAGCGGGGTCCGCCACTTTC. This encodes CASSLASYLAGSATF.

The V gene is TRBV9, the J gene TRBJ1-3; D possibly corresponds to TRBD1 (5 bases). Germline CDR1 and CDR2: SGDLS and YYNGEE. The CDR3 is 12 amino acids. V was clipped by 0 bases and J by 11 bases, with 9 bases between them. The CDR3 loop reads CASSVVTGPIYF. Written as DNA, the CDR3 is TGTGCCAGCAGCGTAGTTACGGGACCCATATATTTT. Complete variable domain (other parts from reference TRBV9 and TRBJ1-3): DSGVTQTPKHLITATGQRVTLRCSPRSGDLSVYWYQQSLDQGLQFLIQYYNGEERAKGNILERFSAQQFPDLHSELNLSSLELGDSALYFCASSVVTGPIYFGEGSWLTVV.

The chain couples TRBV28 to TRBJ1-2, with D possibly TRBD1 on 6 matching bases. This CDR3 has 12 amino acids. Germline assignment: CDR1 MDHEN and CDR2 SYDVKM. V lost 5 bases, J lost 5 bases, and 9 bases lay in between. Here the CDR3 DNA reads TGTGCCAGCAGTGAACAGGGTTATGGCTACACCTTC. Encoded protein: CASSEQGYGYTF.

The chain has TRBV5-1 and TRBJ1-1; 7 bases match TRBD1. Unmatched junction bases numbered 2, after V lost 2 bases and J lost 1 base. The germline CDR1 and CDR2 sequences are SGHRS and YFSETQ. The CDR3 contains 14 residues. This chain's CDR3 is CASSLQGWNTEAFF. CDR3 in DNA: TGCGCCAGCAGCTTACAGGGGTGGAACACTGAAGCTTTCTTT.

The rearrangement joins TRBV7-6 to TRBJ2-7, with a possible D match to TRBD1 (6 bases). The CDR3 totals 13 residues. Germline CDR1 is SGHVS and CDR2 is FNYEAQ. V lost 5 bases, J lost 4 bases, and 12 bases lay in between. The CDR3 is CASSPGQGYEQYF. In nucleotides, the CDR3 is TGTGCCAGCAGCCCGGGGCAGGGGTACGAGCAGTACTTC. Combining the CDR3 with reference TRBV7-6 and TRBJ2-7 gives the whole variable domain GAGVSQSPRYKVTKRGQDVALRCDPISGHVSLYWYRQALGQGPEFLTYFNYEAQQDKSGLPNDRFSAERPEGSISTLTIQRTEQRDSAMYRCASSPGQGYEQYFGPGTRLTVT.

The chain carries TRBV19 and TRBJ2-2, with 14 bases that match TRBD2. This CDR3 contains 20 residues. From germline, CDR1 is LNHDA and CDR2 SQIVND (reference sequence). After removal of 5 bases from V and 3 bases from J, the junction contained 14 bases not matched to a gene. The CDR3 loop is CASSGPPPGLAGVDTGELFF. The DNA for the CDR3 is TGTGCCAGTAGTGGACCCCCCCCGGGACTAGCGGGAGTTGACACCGGGGAGCTGTTTTTT. Full variable domain (rest looked up from reference TRBV19 and TRBJ2-2): DGGITQSPKYLFRKEGQNVTLSCEQNLNHDAMYWYRQDPGQGLRLIYYSQIVNDFQKGDIAEGYSVSREKKESFPLTVTSAQKNPTAFYLCASSGPPPGLAGVDTGELFFGEGSRLTVL.

This sequence joins TRBV2 and TRBJ2-3; 7 nucleotides match TRBD1. The length of the CDR3 is 14 residues. V shed 11 bases and J 3 bases; nucleotides not matched to a gene: 11. Germline CDR1 SNHLY, CDR2 FYNNEI. CDR3 residues: CAAPHRGGTDTQYF. CDR3 DNA: TGTGCCGCTCCCCACAGGGGTGGTACAGATACGCAGTATTTT. The variable domain in full, with the rest retrieved from reference TRBV2 and TRBJ2-3, is EPEVTQTPSHQVTQMGQEVILRCVPISNHLYFYWYRQILGQKVEFLVSFYNNEISEKSEIFDDQFSVERPDGSNFTLKIRSTKLEDSAMYFCAAPHRGGTDTQYFGPGTRLTVL.

V is TRBV2 and J is TRBJ1-2; D perhaps matches TRBD1 (5 bases). Germline V gene sequence: CDR1 SNHLY, CDR2 FYNNEI. This CDR3 is 14 amino acids long. V lost 6 bases to trimming and J lost 10 bases, with 21 bases between them. CDR3 bases: TGTGCCAGCAGGTCCAGGGAGGAGGGTTTCGACTACACCTTC. Translation gives CASRSREEGFDYTF.

The chain employs TRBV28 and TRBJ2-2, with 7 bases fitting TRBD1. The CDR3 runs 16 residues. The J segment lost 3 bases and the V segment lost 3 bases, leaving 7 bases of the junction unmatched. Per germline, CDR1 MDHEN and CDR2 SYDVKM. The CDR3 sequence is CASSFLLQGDTGELFF. CDR3 bases: TGTGCCAGCAGTTTCCTTCTGCAGGGGGACACCGGGGAGCTGTTTTTT.

This clone has just one count. The chain joins TRBV5-1 to TRBJ1-5; no firm D call. Germline V gives CDR1 SGHRS, CDR2 YFSETQ. Trimming stripped 2 bases from V and 3 bases from J, with 6 bases between. This CDR3 is built from 13 residues. The CDR3 DNA sequence: TGCGCCAGCAGCTTTACTTCCAATCAGCCCCAGCATTTT. Translating gives CASSFTSNQPQHF.

The chain uses TRBV28 and TRBJ2-7; 7 bases fit TRBD2. This CDR3 has 15 residues. Germline CDR1 is MDHEN and CDR2 is SYDVKM. Trimming removed 5 bases from V and 10 bases from J; junction bases left unmatched: 17. The CDR3 loop reads CASSPGGAGPLIQYF. As DNA, the CDR3 is TGTGCCAGCAGTCCCGGGGGAGCGGGGCCCCTAATTCAGTACTTC.

The chain recombines TRBV5-4 with TRBJ1-1, with 7 bases fitting TRBD1. The V gene's germline CDR1 is SGHNT and CDR2 YYREEE (reference sequence). The CDR3 length is 16 residues. With V trimmed by 0 bases and J by 0 bases, 5 bases remained unmatched. The CDR3 sequence is CASSLDQGGLNTEAFF. In nucleotides, the CDR3 is TGTGCCAGCAGCTTGGATCAGGGGGGGTTGAACACTGAAGCTTTCTTT. Variable domain in full (rest from reference TRBV5-4 and TRBJ1-1): ETGVTQSPTHLIKTRGQQVTLRCSSQSGHNTVSWYQQALGQGPQFIFQYYREEENGRGNFPPRFSGLQFPNYSSELNVNALELDDSALYLCASSLDQGGLNTEAFFGQGTRLTVV.

The rearrangement joins TRBV6-5 to TRBJ1-6; TRBD1 is a possible D gene (5 bases). Trimming removed 5 bases from V and 7 bases from J, with 15 bases in between. Germline CDR1 is MNHEY and CDR2 is SVGAGI. CDR3 size: 15 residues. CDR3 sequence: CASSPLGGENSPLHF. CDR3 nucleotide sequence: TGTGCCAGCAGTCCCCTGGGGGGGGAGAATTCACCCCTCCACTTT.

This clone has a handful of counts. V and J are TRBV29-1 and TRBJ1-1; the match to TRBD1 covers 7 bases. CDR1 is SQVTM and CDR2 is ANQGSEA in the germline V gene. V lost 7 bases and J lost 1; bases outside the gene matches: 6. The CDR3 is made up of 13 amino acids. The CDR3 nucleotides read TGCAGCGCCCAGCGACAGGGGAACACTGAAGCTTTCTTT. This gives the protein CSAQRQGNTEAFF.

The chain recombines TRBV5-1 with TRBJ2-5; D gene unclear. V shed 0 bases and J shed 1 base, with 7 bases lying between them. CDR3 length: 14 residues. CDR1 SGHRS and CDR2 YFSETQ come from the germline V gene. CDR3 in amino acids: CASSLERIQETQYF. The DNA for the CDR3 is TGCGCCAGCAGCTTGGAACGGATCCAAGAGACCCAGTACTTC.

The rearrangement uses TRBV19 and TRBJ2-1; 14 bases line up with TRBD2. The CDR3 is 16 residues long. V trimming: 5 bases; J trimming: 10 bases; junction bases outside the gene matches: 10. Germline V gene lookup returns CDR1 LNHDA and CDR2 SQIVND (reference sequence). The DNA of the CDR3 is TGTGCCAGTAGTTCCGACCCGGGACTAGCGGGAGAAGAGCAGTTCTTC. This sequence encodes CASSSDPGLAGEEQFF.

The sample holds a few counts of this clone. The rearrangement uses TRBV5-1 and TRBJ2-1; 8 bases are shared with TRBD2. CDR1 SGHRS and CDR2 YFSETQ come from the germline V gene. The CDR3 is 20 amino acids. J lost 4 bases, V lost 4 bases, and 22 bases had no gene match. The chain's CDR3 is CASSRSGLEKISRGYNEQFF. DNA for the CDR3: TGCGCCAGCAGCCGGTCGGGACTAGAAAAGATAAGTCGGGGGTACAATGAGCAGTTCTTC.

In DNA, the CDR3 is TGTGCCAGCAGGAAGAGCGGGAGGCGGGCAGATACGCAGTATTTT. Residues: CASRKSGRRADTQYF. V usage is TRBV6-5 and J usage is TRBJ2-3; TRBD2 matches 9 bases. CDR1 and CDR2 (germline): MNHEY, SVGAGI. Unmatched junction bases numbered 8, after V lost 6 bases and J lost 4 bases. This CDR3 contains 15 residues.

The chain joins TRBV15 to TRBJ2-1; TRBD2 matches at 10 bases. This CDR3 comprises 15 residues. Germline assignment: CDR1 LNHNV and CDR2 YYDKDF (reference sequence). Trimming cost V 3 bases and J 7 bases; bases outside gene matches: 6. The CDR3 loop reads CATSRGAGGGNEQFF. The CDR3 nucleotides read TGTGCCACCAGCAGGGGAGCGGGAGGGGGGAATGAGCAGTTCTTC. The variable domain in full, completed from reference TRBV15 and TRBJ2-1, reads DAMVIQNPRYQVTQFGKPVTLSCSQTLNHNVMYWYQQKSSQAPKLLFHYYDKDFNNEADTPDNFQSRRPNTSFCFLDIRSPGLGDTAMYLCATSRGAGGGNEQFFGPGTRLTVL.

This chain uses TRBV2 with TRBJ2-5; 10 nucleotides match TRBD1. V shed 5 bases and J 1 base; nucleotides not matched to a gene: 7. Per the germline V gene, CDR1 is SNHLY and CDR2 is FYNNEI. The CDR3 is 16 amino acids. DNA of the CDR3: TGTGCCAGCAGTCGACAGGGGGCTCTGGCCCAAGAGACCCAGTACTTC. Its translation: CASSRQGALAQETQYF. Together with reference TRBV2 and TRBJ2-5, the CDR3 gives the full variable domain: EPEVTQTPSHQVTQMGQEVILRCVPISNHLYFYWYRQILGQKVEFLVSFYNNEISEKSEIFDDQFSVERPDGSNFTLKIRSTKLEDSAMYFCASSRQGALAQETQYFGPGTRLLVL.